The sequence of this T cell receptor (beta chain) was determined in a study of cytomegalovirus exposure and HLA in healthy donors. PCR involved 60 Vbeta and 13 Jbeta primers. Sequencing used immunoSEQ multiplex PCR; TCRdb keeps in-frame clones, though not all of them. In the table there are 130,000 or so clones, roughly three quarters of which are singletons. Trimming cost V 0 bases and J 11 bases, with 25 bases left between them. The CDR3 is 17 amino acids. Germline CDR1 reads MGHRA; CDR2 reads YSYEKL. Nominally healthy donors were sampled, though unrecorded immune exposures were likely. The TCR originated in a woman aged 18-29 years in good health and CMV-seronegative. The source material was PBMCs. The chain employs TRBV4-1 and TRBJ1-1; D is perhaps TRBD1 (6 bases). CDR3 amino acids: CASSQEPLFDRPKEAFF. The CDR3 DNA follows: TGCGCCAGCAGCCAAGAGCCCCTCTTCGACAGGCCAAAAGAGGCTTTCTTT.